The next 4 T cell receptor beta chains were all read from a single sample in a study of human T cells and chemical hapten exposure. This sample's time point: patch test 1, 2 weeks after DPC sensitization. Treatment defined: therapeutic diphenylcyclopropenone sensitization with weekly scalp DPC. A single record per CDR3 protein comes from TCRdb applying MiXCR to the RACE reads. The sample holds some 70,000 distinct CDR3 sequences, about 32% seen once. The starting material was whole blood, obtained in connection with sensitization to the hapten diphenylcyclopropenone (DPC). The receptors were sampled from a man aged 35 to 55 with alopecia areata. Some clones in this sample may be carry-over from other donors' samples.

This clonotype is medium-sized (0.01 to 0.1%) by share. The chain links TRBV13 to TRBJ2-3, with TRBD2 matching 10 bases. Germline lookup yields CDR1 PRHDT and CDR2 FYEKMQ (reference sequence). V was pared by 5 bases and J by 4 bases, with 9 bases of the junction left unmatched. This CDR3 contains 16 residues. The DNA for the CDR3 is TGTGCCAGCAGCCGCCAGCGGGAGGGCGTCGCAGATACGCAGTATTTT. The encoded protein is CASSRQREGVADTQYF.

This clonotype was seen only a few times. The gene calls are TRBV28 and TRBJ2-7; no clear D. Germline CDR1 and CDR2: MDHEN and SYDVKM. The CDR3 length is 12 residues. V shed 3 bases and J shed 3 bases, with 6 bases lying between them. The chain's CDR3 is CASSFDIYEQYF. CDR3 coding DNA: TGTGCCAGCAGTTTTGACATCTACGAGCAGTACTTC.

J is TRBJ2-1 and V is TRBV7-2; 8 bases match TRBD2. Trimming removed 5 bases from V and 0 bases from J; junction bases left unmatched: 9. The CDR3 has 17 amino acids. Germline-derived CDR1 and CDR2 are SGHTA and FQGNSA. As DNA, the CDR3 is TGTGCCAGCAGCCCAACCGGGAGCGGGAGCTCCTACAATGAGCAGTTCTTC. It yields the protein CASSPTGSGSSYNEQFF.

CDR3 residues: CASSSFGNRDQPQHF. The CDR3 DNA sequence: TGTGCCAGCAGTTCCTTCGGGAATAGGGATCAGCCCCAGCATTTT. The chain joins TRBV12-3 or TRBV12-4 to TRBJ1-5; D is unclear. The V end lost 4 bases, the J end lost 5 bases, and 15 bases lay between the germline ends. The CDR3 has 15 amino acids.